This T cell receptor beta chain came from a study of control samples from healthy donors and cancer patients. The data were produced by immunoSEQ multiplex PCR, yet TCRdb's version contains in-frame clones alone and is incomplete. Among about 26,000 clones listed, around four fifths were seen once. Trimming removed 3 bases from V and 7 bases from J, with 19 bases in between. CDR3 length: 15 amino acids. Germline loops: CDR1 GTSNPN, CDR2 SVGIG (reference sequence). The sequencing input was PBMCs. The chain has TRBV30 and TRBJ1-5; weak D call: TRBD1 (5 bases). The receptor was isolated from a man in his 60s with colorectal cancer. CDR3 DNA: TGTGCCTGGAGGGGCCGGGGAAGTGAGGGGCAGCCCCAGCATTTT. It encodes CAWRGRGSEGQPQHF.